A selection of T cell receptor beta chains follows, all from one sample in a study of graft-versus-host responses after intestinal transplantation. Using immunoSEQ multiplex PCR, the repertoire was profiled, and TCRdb retains in-frame clones only, with some absent. The sample lists 35,000 to 50,000 clones, just under 95% seen once, with about 1.4% in the top ten. The source was PBMCs, collected around 330 days after intestinal transplant. These receptors were taken from a human patient who received an intestinal transplant, so some T cells may come from the graft donor. Each CDR3 is given with its conserved first and last residue. D genes are given only for firm matches. Size is stated for part of the rows, as once, few or many counts, or as a class when the clone is expanded.

DNA: TGTGCCAGCAGCACCGCCGCAGAGACAGGGTGGGAGCAAGAGACCCAGTACTTC
CDR3: CASSTAAETGWEQETQYF
J: TRBJ2-5
V: TRBV11-2
size: -
D: TRBD1

DNA: TGTGCCAGCAGTGAAATGCGGGACCAAGAGACCCAGTACTTC
CDR3: CASSEMRDQETQYF
J: TRBJ2-5
V: TRBV6-1
size: -
D: -

DNA: TGTGCTAGTGGTTTGGTTCTAGCGGGGGGGCCCGTCGGGGAGCTGTTTTTT
CDR3: CASGLVLAGGPVGELFF
J: TRBJ2-2
V: TRBV12-5
size: -
D: TRBD2

DNA: TGTGCCAGCAGCCAAGATCCGGCAGGTGGGGCCAACGTCCTGACTTTC
CDR3: CASSQDPAGGANVLTF
J: TRBJ2-6
V: TRBV4-2
size: -
D: -

DNA: TGTGCCAGCAGTCAACCCCCCGGTTGGAGCTCCTACGAGCAGTACTTC
CDR3: CASSQPPGWSSYEQYF
J: TRBJ2-7
V: TRBV28
size: -
D: -

DNA: TGTGCCAGCAGGTATAGCGGGAGTACAGAGACCCAGTACTTC
CDR3: CASRYSGSTETQYF
J: TRBJ2-5
V: TRBV6-6
size: once
D: TRBD2

DNA: TGCGCCAGCAGCTTCCTCGGGGATCAGCCCCAGCATTTT
CDR3: CASSFLGDQPQHF
J: TRBJ1-5
V: TRBV5-1
size: -
D: -

DNA: TGTGCCAGCAGCTTAAAGCGGGGGTCGGGGCAGGGACACCCCTATGGCTACACCTTC
CDR3: CASSLKRGSGQGHPYGYTF
J: TRBJ1-2
V: TRBV7-9
size: -
D: -

DNA: TGTGCCACCTCGAAGAACACTGAAGCTTTCTTT
CDR3: CATSKNTEAFF
J: TRBJ1-1
V: TRBV19
size: once
D: -

DNA: TGTGCCAGCTCCACTGACTACCCCTCGAACATTCAGTACTTC
CDR3: CASSTDYPSNIQYF
J: TRBJ2-4
V: TRBV18
size: -
D: -

DNA: TGTGCCAGCAGTAACTACAATGAGCAGTTCTTC
CDR3: CASSNYNEQFF
J: TRBJ2-1
V: TRBV6-6
size: -
D: -

DNA: TGTGCCAGCAGTTACTCGGCCACCGTCAATCAGCCCCAGCATTTT
CDR3: CASSYSATVNQPQHF
J: TRBJ1-5
V: TRBV6-5
size: -
D: -

DNA: TGTGCCAGCAGTGAAGGACCGGGAGGGAGGAATGAGCAGTTCTTC
CDR3: CASSEGPGGRNEQFF
J: TRBJ2-1
V: TRBV6-1
size: -
D: TRBD2

DNA: TGTGCCAGCAGCGTGACCGATGAAGCTTTCTTT
CDR3: CASSVTDEAFF
J: TRBJ1-1
V: TRBV7-9
size: -
D: -

DNA: TGTGCTAGTGGTTTGGTGGGGGGGTCGGATGAAAAACTGTTTTTT
CDR3: CASGLVGGSDEKLFF
J: TRBJ1-4
V: TRBV12-5
size: -
D: -

DNA: TGTGCCAGCAGCTTCCCGACAGCTAACACTGAAGCTTTCTTT
CDR3: CASSFPTANTEAFF
J: TRBJ1-1
V: TRBV5-6
size: -
D: -

DNA: TGTGCCAGTACTAATATCGCAGGTGGGACTAATGAAAAACTGTTTTTT
CDR3: CASTNIAGGTNEKLFF
J: TRBJ1-4
V: TRBV19
size: -
D: -